This T cell receptor (beta chain) was retrieved from a study of cytomegalovirus exposure and HLA in healthy donors. Study-wide results and limits: Later findings reportedly placed an Asian-associated ancestry cluster below the approximately 630-donor mean for N-insertions. In a later analysis, at a false discovery rate of 0.05, over 15,000 TCR beta sequences were associated with HLA alleles.

The PCR ran on 60 Vbeta and 13 Jbeta primers. Only in-frame clones appear in the TCRdb table, and some are missing; sequencing was by immunoSEQ multiplex PCR. The profile covers around 150,000 clones, with approximately 72% appearing a single time and around 2.1% taken by the ten largest. V trimming: 5 bases; J trimming: 5 bases; junction bases outside the gene matches: 5. This CDR3 spans 14 amino acids. CDR1 and CDR2 from the germline V gene are PRHDT and FYEKMQ (reference sequence). Note on this clone: Its antigen is still unknown.

The V and J genes are TRBV13 and TRBJ1-2; 10 bases are shared with TRBD1. The receptor was isolated from a female donor in good health and CMV-seronegative. The sample consisted of PBMCs. In nucleotides, the CDR3 is TGTGCCAGCAGCCAGTGGACAGGGGGTTATGGCTACACCTTC. This codes for CASSQWTGGYGYTF.